The clone carrying this T cell receptor beta chain was counted a few times. The data derive from a study of shared T cell receptors in the human thymus. Assay used: immunoSEQ multiplex PCR; TCRdb lists only in-frame clones, some missing. The table shows tens of thousands of clones, with 90% to 95% occurring only once. This receptor was obtained from a human donor. The sample comprised thymocytes.

The CDR3 DNA follows: TGTGCCAGCAGCCAAGAGCGGAAGGCCTACCACGAGCAGTACTTC. Encoded protein: CASSQERKAYHEQYF. The chain uses TRBV4-2 and TRBJ2-7, with D unclear. The CDR3 runs 15 residues. The V gene lost 0 bases and the J gene lost 5 bases, with 14 bases spanning the gap. Germline V gene lookup returns CDR1 LGHNA and CDR2 YNFKEQ.